Described below is a single TCR beta chain sequence and its context. The sample belongs to a study of cytomegalovirus exposure and HLA in healthy donors. A multiplex PCR was run with 60 Vbeta primers and 13 Jbeta primers. Some clones are missing from TCRdb's copy, which holds only in-frame ones; the method was immunoSEQ multiplex PCR. Among approximately 140,000 clones, nearly 80% were seen once, and the ten largest hold around 4.9%. From germline, CDR1 is SEHNR and CDR2 FQNEAQ (reference sequence). This CDR3 comprises 16 residues. With 2 bases removed from V and 6 bases from J, the gap between germline ends came to 16 bases.

The sequence was collected from a male donor in good health and CMV-seronegative. The specimen was PBMCs. V usage is TRBV7-9 and J usage is TRBJ2-2; tentative D call: TRBD1 (6 bases). The DNA of the CDR3 is TGTGCCAGCAGCTTAAGGGGTACAGGGAGTCCCGGGGAGCTGTTTTTT. Its protein product is CASSLRGTGSPGELFF.